The rows below give T cell receptor beta chains drawn from one sample of a study of metastatic and nonmetastatic thyroid tumors. Using MiXCR, TCRdb reanalyzed the PCR reads. This sample carries some 38,000 clones, about 45% of them seen once, and the ten largest clones take around a quarter. The sample was tumor tissue. These receptors were collected from a male donor with papillary thyroid cancer or a benign thyroid nodule (not recorded which). Some clones in this sample may be carry-over from other donors' samples. CDR3s include the opening cysteine and the closing phenylalanine or tryptophan. A D gene is named only where the DNA matches it firmly. Expanded clones are given a class, and other clones once, few, many or no size at all.

TRBJ1-2,TRBV28,TRBD1,-,TGTGCCACCCGGGACAGCTTCTTTGGCTACACCTTC,CATRDSFFGYTF
TRBJ1-2,TRBV15,-,medium-sized,TGTGCCACCAGCAGAGCGATTGTGCCACCTAACTATGGCTACACCTTC,CATSRAIVPPNYGYTF
TRBJ2-1,TRBV7-2,-,few,TGTGCCAGCAGCCCGTTGGGTGAGCAGTTCTTC,CASSPLGEQFF
TRBJ2-3,TRBV11-3,-,-,TGTGCCAGCACCTCTATGGGACTTAGCACAGATACGCAGTATTTT,CASTSMGLSTDTQYF
TRBJ2-2,TRBV20-1,TRBD2,medium-sized,TGCAGTGCTAGAGAAGAGACTAGCGGGAGGGAGGGTACCGGGGAGCTGTTTTTT,CSAREETSGREGTGELFF
TRBJ2-7,TRBV5-8,-,-,TGTGCCAGCAGCTCGCGGGGAACCTACGAGCAGTACTTC,CASSSRGTYEQYF
TRBJ1-4,TRBV30,-,-,TGTGCCTGGAGTGTTGGTATGGACGGAGAAAAACTGTTTTTT,CAWSVGMDGEKLFF
TRBJ1-1,TRBV5-1,-,-,TGCGCCAGCAGCTTGGGGACACTGAACACTGAAGCTTTCTTT,CASSLGTLNTEAFF
TRBJ2-1,TRBV7-8,TRBD2,-,TGTGCCAGCAGGCGGACTAGCGGGGGAAATGAGCAGTTCTTC,CASRRTSGGNEQFF
TRBJ2-7,TRBV24-1,-,few,TGTGCCACCAGTGATTTGAATGGCTACGAGCAGTACTTC,CATSDLNGYEQYF
TRBJ1-4,TRBV4-1,-,once,TGCGCCAGCAGCTACATTCAGGGAGGAGAGGAAAAACTGTTTTTT,CASSYIQGGEEKLFF
TRBJ2-1,TRBV9,TRBD2,once,TGTGCCAGCAGCGTAAAGGGGCTAGCGGGGGGTTACAATGAGCAGTTCTTC,CASSVKGLAGGYNEQFF
TRBJ1-2,TRBV4-1,-,few,TGCGCCAGCAGCCGGGCGGACAGTTCTATGAGCTACACCTTC,CASSRADSSMSYTF
TRBJ2-7,TRBV30,-,-,TGTGCCTGGAGTGATGGCAGGGGCTACGAGCAGTACTTC,CAWSDGRGYEQYF
TRBJ2-1,TRBV6-5,TRBD2,few,TGTGCCAGCAGGTCCTCTAGCGGGAGCCATGAGCAGTTCTTC,CASRSSSGSHEQFF
TRBJ2-7,TRBV4-1,-,-,TGCGCCAGCAGCCAAAATGCTGAGCAGTACTTC,CASSQNAEQYF
TRBJ2-1,TRBV24-1,TRBD2,few,TGTGCCACCAGTGGGGAGGGGAGCGGGCTCAATGAGCAGTTCTTC,CATSGEGSGLNEQFF
TRBJ1-3,TRBV18,-,once,TGTGCCAGCTCACCACGGACGGGCAACTCTGGAAACACCATATATTTT,CASSPRTGNSGNTIYF
TRBJ1-6,TRBV6-1,-,-,TGTGCCAGCAGTGCTCTAGACATACGGAGGAATTCACCCCTCCACTTT,CASSALDIRRNSPLHF
TRBJ2-1,TRBV7-6,TRBD2,-,TGTGCCAGCAGCCCGGGACTAGCGGATGGCCTTTACAATGAGCAGTTCTTC,CASSPGLADGLYNEQFF
TRBJ1-4,TRBV7-8,TRBD1,-,TGTGCCAGCAGCAAGACAGGGGGAGAGCGAAAACTGTTTTTT,CASSKTGGERKLFF
TRBJ2-7,TRBV27,TRBD2,large,TGTGCCAGCAGCAGTAGACTAGCGGGAGGGACAGACGAGCAGTACTTC,CASSSRLAGGTDEQYF
TRBJ2-1,TRBV20-1,TRBD1,-,TGCAGTGCTAGAGATGGAGGACAGGTGATTTACAATGAGCAGTCCTTC,CSARDGGQVIYNEQSF
TRBJ2-7,TRBV30,-,-,TGTGCCTGGAGCGGGGAAAACCGTCCCTACGAGCAGTACTTC,CAWSGENRPYEQYF
TRBJ2-3,TRBV5-1,TRBD1,-,TGCGCCAGCAGCTTGGAGGGACAGGGGGCAAGCGCAGATACGCAGTATTTT,CASSLEGQGASADTQYF
TRBJ2-5,TRBV6-1,TRBD1,medium-sized,TGTGCCAGCAGTGAAGTCGATCAGGGGGCTTGGGAGACCCAGTACTTC,CASSEVDQGAWETQYF
TRBJ2-1,TRBV6-1,TRBD2,-,TGTGCCAGCAGTGGAAGGAGCGGGGGGGCCAAATCCTACAATGAGCAGTTCTTC,CASSGRSGGAKSYNEQFF
TRBJ1-5,TRBV6-1,TRBD1,-,TGTGCCAGCAGTGCCCAGGGGGGTCAGCCCCAGCATTTT,CASSAQGGQPQHF
TRBJ1-6,TRBV27,TRBD1,-,TGTGCCAGCCGCAAGGACAGGGAGGCTTCACCCCTCCACTTT,CASRKDREASPLHF
TRBJ1-1,TRBV20-1,TRBD1,-,TGCAGTGCTCCATCGACAGGGTGGACTGAAGCTTTCTTT,CSAPSTGWTEAFF
TRBJ2-6,TRBV19,-,few,TGTGCCAGTAGTATAGTAACTTCTGGGGCCAACGTCCTGACTTTC,CASSIVTSGANVLTF
TRBJ2-7,TRBV2,-,-,TGTGCCAGCAGTGAATCTATTGGCAGTGCCTACGAGCAGTACTTC,CASSESIGSAYEQYF
TRBJ1-2,TRBV5-1,-,-,TGCGCCAGCAGCAGCGCAGGGGCCGGCTATGGCTACACCTTC,CASSSAGAGYGYTF
TRBJ2-5,TRBV30,-,-,TGTGCCTGGAGTGTAAAGGGGAGGACCCAGTACTTC,CAWSVKGRTQYF
TRBJ2-3,TRBV11-2,TRBD2,-,TGTGCCAGCAGCAGAAGAGCGGGAGCCCTAAGCACAGATACGCAGTATTTT,CASSRRAGALSTDTQYF
TRBJ2-7,TRBV29-1,-,-,TGCAGCGTTGAGGCGGGGACAGCAGGCTACGAGCAGTACTTC,CSVEAGTAGYEQYF
TRBJ1-1,TRBV30,-,-,TGTGCCTGGAGGGCGGGGGCGGCTGAAGCTTTCTTT,CAWRAGAAEAFF
TRBJ1-1,TRBV5-1,-,-,TGCGCCAGCAGCTTGGGTGGTTTGACTGAAGCTTTCTTT,CASSLGGLTEAFF
TRBJ2-5,TRBV29-1,TRBD1,-,TGCAGCGCTGGTAGACAGGGAGAGACCCAGTACTTC,CSAGRQGETQYF